This T cell receptor beta chain was identified during a study of CXCR3-negative and CXCR3-positive naive CD8 T cells. Notes on the study in general: The TRBV-TRBJ usage of naive CXCR3-negative and CXCR3-positive cells was similar, but that of memory cells differed. For memory CD8+ cells diversity was much lower, but both naive subsets had comparably high diversity. CXCR3-positive naive cells had TRB CDR3s that were more hydrophobic than CXCR3-negative naive cells had.

Points on this clonotype: What it binds is not known.

Libraries of TRB cDNA were made by 5' RACE and carried UMIs. TCRdb re-called the 5' RACE reads and catalogs CDR3 proteins one per entry, DNA excluded. This sample's table reports about 24,000 distinct CDR3 sequences. From germline, CDR1 is SGHTA and CDR2 FQGNSA. This CDR3 spans 20 amino acids. The gene calls are TRBV7-2 and TRBJ2-6; absent DNA, TCRdb's TRBD2 call cannot be checked. The sequence derives from a human donor in good health. Some clones in this sample may be carry-over from other donors' samples. The source material was naive CXCR3- CD8+ T cells from blood. Subset defined: CD45RO-CCR7+CD27+CD95- naive CD8+ T cells lacking CXCR3 (TNR3-). The CDR3 protein is CASSLDLPLDGWEGANVLTF. Complete variable domain (other parts from reference TRBV7-2 and TRBJ2-6): GAGVSQSPSNKVTEKGKDVELRCDPISGHTALYWYRQSLGQGLEFLIYFQGNSAPDKSGLPSDRFSAERTGGSVSTLTIQRTQQEDSAVYLCASSLDLPLDGWEGANVLTFGAGSRLTVL.